These 7 T cell receptor beta chains came from one sample sequenced in a study of blood T cells in healthy people across ages. Next came a second PCR, run for about 7 to 12 cycles, which used a sample-barcoded 5' primer along with a J-beta primer mix. TCRdb passed the 5' RACE reads through MiXCR, listing each CDR3 protein once. Of over 600,000 distinct CDR3 sequences detected, 35% to 50% appear once; the ten largest clones hold 30%. The sequenced sample was blood. The receptors here all came from an elderly man in good health.

The genes are TRBV7-2 and TRBJ1-1, with 7 bases lining up with TRBD1. J lost 3 bases, V lost 5 bases, and 6 bases had no gene match. Germline CDR1 is SGHTA and CDR2 is FQGNSA. The CDR3 is 14 amino acids. The CDR3, as DNA: TGTGCCAGCAGCCAGGGACAGCTATACACTGAAGCTTTCTTT. Protein product: CASSQGQLYTEAFF.

V is TRBV4-2 and J is TRBJ1-4; D uncertain. CDR3 size: 14 residues. CDR1 and CDR2 (germline): LGHNA, YNFKEQ. The ends were cut back, 1 base at V and 4 bases at J, with 7 bases in the middle. The CDR3 coding sequence is TGTGCCAGCAGCCAAGGAGGGAATAATGAAAAACTGTTTTTT. This codes for CASSQGGNNEKLFF.

This clonotype was found a few times. The chain carries TRBV7-3 and TRBJ1-1; D might be TRBD1 (5 bases). The CDR3 covers 16 residues. Looked up from germline, CDR1 is SGHTA and CDR2 is FQGTGA. V lost 0 bases and J 3 bases, leaving 14 bases between the germline ends. CDR3 DNA sequence: TGTGCCAGCAGCTTAACGCCCAGGTCGGGGGACACTGAAGCTTTCTTT. It specifies CASSLTPRSGDTEAFF.

This clonotype turned up a few times. The chain employs TRBV20-1 and TRBJ2-7; D is ambiguous. CDR1 and CDR2 (germline): DFQATT, SNEGSKA (reference sequence). This CDR3 region has 14 residues. Trimming shortened V by 4 bases and J by 0 bases, and 13 bases separated the two germline ends. In DNA, the CDR3 is TGCAGTGCTATACATACGAAAAGCTCCTACGAGCAGTACTTC. It codes for CSAIHTKSSYEQYF.

The genes are TRBV12-3 or TRBV12-4 and TRBJ2-1; 9 bases are a match to TRBD1. The CDR3 loop spans 17 amino acids. V lost 5 bases to trimming and J lost 10 bases; unmatched junction nucleotides: 18. This CDR3 is CASSLRSGTGTSYEQFF. Here the CDR3 DNA reads TGTGCCAGCAGTCTCAGATCCGGGACAGGGACCTCCTACGAGCAGTTCTTC.

CDR3 loop: CNARDPGGGADETQYF. The CDR3 DNA reads as TGCAATGCCCGAGACCCCGGCGGGGGGGCAGACGAGACCCAGTACTTC. The chain couples TRBV20-1 to TRBJ2-5, with TRBD2 identical over 9 bases. The CDR3 length is 16 residues. Germline CDR1 and CDR2: DFQATT and SNEGSKA (reference sequence).

The chain recombines TRBV5-1 with TRBJ2-5, with D uncertain. V was cut by 6 bases and J by 0 bases, with 9 bases left in between. Looked up from germline, CDR1 is SGHRS and CDR2 is YFSETQ. The CDR3 extends over 13 amino acids. CDR3 bases: TGCGCCAGCACCCGACGGGACCAAGAGACCCAGTACTTC. As protein: CASTRRDQETQYF. The variable domain in full, completed from reference TRBV5-1 and TRBJ2-5, reads KAGVTQTPRYLIKTRGQQVTLSCSPISGHRSVSWYQQTPGQGLQFLFEYFSETQRNKGNFPGRFSGRQFSNSRSEMNVSTLELGDSALYLCASTRRDQETQYFGPGTRLLVL.